A selection of T cell receptor beta chains follows, all from one sample in a study of blood T cell repertoires in COVID-19. The protocol was immunoSEQ multiplex PCR, while the TCRdb copy is restricted to in-frame clones and leaves out a portion. The sample contains roughly 130,000 clones, about four fifths of which appear only once. The specimen sequenced was peripheral blood. The origin of the receptors is a man aged 55 to 70 with active or convalescent COVID-19. The CDR3 runs from the conserved cysteine through the conserved F or W.

v_gene	CDR3aa
TRBV6-5	CAGSLGTANEKLFF
TRBV7-2	CASSQDRGRYQPQHF
TRBV6-2/TRBV6-3	CASSYDPATGNPYEQYF
TRBV7-3	CASSRIGLGDSGRNNEQFF
TRBV11-3	CASRRTGRNEQFF
TRBV19	CASSITDYSNQPQHF
TRBV9	CASSIGQGRDNEQFF
TRBV20-1	CSASSGASYGYTF
TRBV28	CPPTFRGGERGQPQHF
TRBV6-2/TRBV6-3	CASSYLVAGYEQYF
TRBV7-3	CASSHTTSASTDTQYF
TRBV18	CASSPPVGQGSSGNTIYF
TRBV7-9	CASSLKGVDYGYTF
TRBV29-1	CSVEGQGAGANVLTF
TRBV7-8	CASSGTSLAGANEQFF
TRBV5-4	CASSLVSGVSYNEQFF
TRBV7-9	CASSLLLAVEAQYF
TRBV7-2	CASSITSQREINEQFF
TRBV19	CASSPPGGVDAGELFF
TRBV7-3	CASSLTPGTGVGNIQYF
TRBV5-4	CASSSSPGQVQETQYF
TRBV18	CASSPSGEMEAFF
TRBV5-1	CASSLELRTYNTEAFF
TRBV7-3	CASSSPGLAGDNEQFF
TRBV7-3	CASSPSQDYNEQFF
TRBV9	CASSVSGLAGVRGDTQYF
TRBV6-1	CASSEVSGANVLTF
TRBV3-1/TRBV3-2	CASSRHVTEAFF
TRBV5-5	CASSSGGLARGETQYF
TRBV4-1	CASSQDSRERQFF
TRBV29-1	CSVSLTGDFQPQHF